This entry lists 27 T cell receptor beta chains sequenced from one sample in a study of T-cell memory formation after mild COVID-19. TCRdb independently ran MiXCR on the 5' RACE reads; one entry per CDR3 protein. There are about 110,000 distinct CDR3 sequences in the sample; over 20% occur only once, and about 42% lies in the top ten. The specimen was PBMCs or a T cell subset sorted from them (not recorded which). The origin of the receptors is a man aged 18 to 35 who had mild COVID-19 (a few samples of this study predate the infection). Cell type and time point are not known.

This clonotype was recorded a few times. The chain combines TRBV20-1 with TRBJ1-5; tentative D call: TRBD1 (6 bases). V dropped 0 bases and J dropped 2 bases, with 11 bases sitting between them. The CDR3 has 15 amino acids. The germline V gene encodes CDR1 DFQATT and CDR2 SNEGSKA (reference sequence). CDR3 DNA: TGCAGTGCTAGAGAAGACAGGCGCGGCAATCAGCCCCAGCATTTT. It specifies CSAREDRRGNQPQHF.

The chain recombines TRBV4-1 with TRBJ2-7, with TRBD2 matching 11 bases. The V and J ends lost 3 bases and 6 bases, in that order; junction bases with no gene match: 1. Germline V gene data show CDR1 as MGHRA and CDR2 as YSYEKL. This CDR3 contains 13 residues. In nucleotides, the CDR3 is TGCGCCAGCAGCCAGCTAGCGGGGGGCGAGCAGTACGTC. Translation: CASSQLAGGEQYV.

The rearrangement joins TRBV14 to TRBJ2-7; tentative D call: TRBD1 (5 bases). Trimming took 2 bases from V and 5 from J, leaving 10 bases between them. CDR1 is SGHDN and CDR2 is FVKESK in the germline V gene. This CDR3 is 13 amino acids long. CDR3 bases: TGTGCCAGCAGCCAAAACAGGTACCACGAGCAGTACGTC. It codes for CASSQNRYHEQYV.

The chain combines TRBV4-3 with TRBJ2-3; D may be TRBD1 (5 bases). This CDR3 is built from 15 residues. V dropped 5 bases and J dropped 4 bases, with 16 bases sitting between them. Germline CDR1 reads LGHNA; CDR2 reads YSLEER. This chain's CDR3 is CASSWGNPRADTQYF. The DNA for the CDR3 is TGCGCCAGCAGCTGGGGCAACCCCAGGGCAGATACGCAGTATTTT.

The chain recombines TRBV24-1 with TRBJ2-2, with TRBD1 as a possible D gene (6 bases). The germline V gene has CDR1 KGHDR and CDR2 SFDVKD. The CDR3 totals 17 residues. V shed 3 bases and J shed 6 bases, with 19 bases lying between them. CDR3 coding DNA: TGTGCCACCAGTGATCGCCCAGTCTGGACAGAGGCCGGGGAGCTGTTTTTT. This encodes CATSDRPVWTEAGELFF.

The chain carries TRBV6-5 and TRBJ2-5; 9 bases align to TRBD2. This CDR3 has 15 residues. Trimming cost V 7 bases and J 5 bases; bases outside gene matches: 11. Germline CDR1 reads MNHEY; CDR2 reads SVGAGI. CDR3 loop: CASTPAGGLPETQYF. The DNA of the CDR3 is TGTGCCAGCACCCCGGCGGGGGGGCTTCCCGAGACCCAGTACTTC.

The rearrangement joins TRBV12-5 to TRBJ2-2; TRBD1 agrees at 8 bases. The CDR3 spans 15 residues. After removal of 6 bases from V and 2 bases from J, the junction contained 5 bases not matched to a gene. The germline V gene has CDR1 LGHNT and CDR2 FRNRAP. This chain's CDR3 is CASGPDRGNTGELFF. The CDR3 region has the DNA TGTGCTAGTGGGCCAGACAGGGGAAACACCGGGGAGCTGTTTTTT.

This clonotype showed up just a few times. Because the CDR3 is missing its conserved closing phenylalanine or tryptophan, this is likely a read error. This chain uses TRBV5-1 with TRBJ2-1; tentatively, D is TRBD1 (5 bases). CDR3 length: 13 residues. CDR1 and CDR2 (germline): SGHRS, YFSETQ. Trimming cost V 5 bases and J 4 bases, with 10 bases left between them. CDR3 region: CASRSGPYNEQFI. CDR3 DNA: TGCGCCAGCAGATCAGGGCCGTACAATGAGCAGTTCATT.

The V call is TRBV10-3, the J call TRBJ2-1; D gene uncertain. The CDR3 length is 16 residues. Germline CDR1 is ENHRY and CDR2 is SYGVKD. V was trimmed by 0 bases and J by 3 bases, leaving 12 bases between them. The CDR3 nucleotides are TGTGCCATCAGTGAGTCCCTGGACGAGTACTACAATGAGCAGTTCTTC. Translation gives CAISESLDEYYNEQFF.

The chain recombines TRBV27 with TRBJ2-7; perhaps TRBD2 as D (6 bases). Trimming removed 1 base at V and 3 bases at J, with 7 bases between. The CDR3 length is 13 residues. Germline CDR1 and CDR2: MNHEY and SMNVEV (reference sequence). The CDR3 DNA sequence: TGTGCCAGCAGTTTATACGGGGGCTACGAGCAGTACTTC. This encodes CASSLYGGYEQYF.

This clonotype has just one count. The V gene is TRBV29-1, the J gene TRBJ2-1; 9 nucleotides match TRBD1. The trim removed 6 bases at V and 12 bases at J, leaving 15 bases unmatched. This CDR3 contains 14 residues. Germline V gene data show CDR1 as SQVTM and CDR2 as ANQGSEA. CDR3 in amino acids: CSVDRGRDLSVQFF. The CDR3 coding sequence is TGCAGCGTGGACAGGGGTCGGGATTTGTCCGTGCAGTTCTTC.

This clonotype was seen only a few times. The V call is TRBV5-1, the J call TRBJ2-5; tentative D call: TRBD2 (6 bases). Germline values: CDR1 SGHRS, CDR2 YFSETQ. This CDR3 is 13 amino acids long. The V end was cut by 5 bases, the J end by 2 bases, with 10 bases between. This chain's CDR3 is CASREGLQETQYF. In nucleotides, the CDR3 is TGCGCCAGCAGGGAGGGACTGCAAGAGACCCAGTACTTC.

The V gene is TRBV10-3, the J gene TRBJ1-2; D gene unclear. The germline V and J ends were trimmed by 0 bases and 2 bases, with 7 bases remaining between them. CDR3 length: 14 amino acids. CDR1 is ENHRY and CDR2 is SYGVKD in the germline V gene. The CDR3 sequence is CAISESVGNYGYTF. The DNA of the CDR3 is TGTGCCATCAGTGAGTCGGTGGGGAACTATGGCTACACCTTC.

The chain employs TRBV7-8 and TRBJ1-5; a weak D match, TRBD1 (6 bases). Germline values: CDR1 SGHVS, CDR2 FQNEAQ. The CDR3 has 18 amino acids. V lost 1 base and J 1 base, leaving 17 bases between the germline ends. Here the CDR3 reads CASSLVGGLTGSNQPQHF. CDR3 in DNA: TGTGCCAGCAGCTTAGTAGGCGGGCTCACAGGGAGCAATCAGCCCCAGCATTTT.

The chain joins TRBV11-1 to TRBJ2-7; possible D gene TRBD2, 7 bases. The V gene's germline CDR1 is SGHAT and CDR2 FQDESV (reference sequence). With 4 bases removed from V and 3 bases from J, the gap between germline ends came to 19 bases. The CDR3 totals 16 residues. The CDR3 coding sequence is TGTGCCAGCAGCTCCTATACGGGGGGCTCACTCTACGAGCAGTACTTC. It encodes CASSSYTGGSLYEQYF.

This chain links TRBV6-6 with TRBJ2-2; 7 bases agree with TRBD2. The germline CDR1 and CDR2 sequences are MNHNY and SVGAGI (reference sequence). The CDR3 contains 13 residues. The V gene end was trimmed by 5 bases and the J gene end by 5 bases; junction bases not matched to a gene: 2. This CDR3 reads CASSLAETGELFF. For the CDR3, the DNA is TGTGCCAGCAGTCTAGCGGAGACCGGGGAGCTGTTTTTT.

This clonotype showed up just a few times. The V and J genes are TRBV11-2 and TRBJ2-4; 8 nucleotides align to TRBD1. The CDR3 extends over 14 amino acids. CDR1 is SGHAT and CDR2 is FQNNGV in the germline V gene. V was clipped by 2 bases and J by 9 bases; unmatched bases: 6. CDR3 loop: CASSLRTGLGIQYF. The DNA of the CDR3 is TGTGCCAGCAGCTTAAGGACAGGGTTAGGCATTCAGTACTTC.

This clonotype came up a few times. This chain uses TRBV9 with TRBJ2-1; 8 nucleotides agree with TRBD2. Germline V gene data show CDR1 as SGDLS and CDR2 as YYNGEE. This CDR3 region has 14 residues. V lost 0 bases, J lost 8 bases, and 4 bases stayed unmatched. CDR3 in amino acids: CASSVAGGAYEQFF. In DNA, the CDR3 is TGTGCCAGCAGCGTAGCCGGGGGGGCGTATGAGCAGTTCTTC.

The chain employs TRBV4-1 and TRBJ2-7; 7 bases fit TRBD1. This CDR3 contains 16 residues. Germline CDR1 and CDR2: MGHRA and YSYEKL. V was pared by 1 base and J by 3 bases, with 9 bases of the junction left unmatched. The chain's CDR3 is CASSQGSLGTVYEQYV. Written as DNA, the CDR3 is TGCGCCAGCAGCCAAGGCTCCCTTGGGACAGTCTACGAGCAGTACGTC.

The CDR3 protein is CASSFRSGQAKNIQYF. The CDR3 coding sequence is TGTGCCAGCAGTTTTCGGTCAGGGCAAGCCAAAAACATTCAGTACTTC. The genes are TRBV28 and TRBJ2-4, with D perhaps TRBD1 (5 bases). This CDR3 has 16 residues. With 3 bases removed from V and 0 bases from J, the gap between germline ends came to 12 bases. CDR1 and CDR2 from the germline V gene are MDHEN and SYDVKM.

This clonotype was counted a single time. V is TRBV27 and J is TRBJ2-3; 10 bases match TRBD1. The J segment lost 4 bases and the V segment lost 5 bases, leaving 6 bases of the junction unmatched. Germline lookup yields CDR1 MNHEY and CDR2 SMNVEV (reference sequence). CDR3 length: 15 residues. CDR3 coding DNA: TGTGCCAGCAGTCAGGGGACAGGGGTTCCAGATACGCAGTATTTT. This translates into CASSQGTGVPDTQYF.

The rearrangement joins TRBV27 to TRBJ1-1; D is undetermined. The CDR3 runs 14 residues. The V end lost 2 bases, the J end lost 4 bases, and 11 bases lay between the germline ends. CDR1 is MNHEY, CDR2 SMNVEV, per germline (reference sequence). The CDR3 coding sequence is TGTGCCAGCAGTTTAAGGGTAGATGGCACTGAAGCTTTCTTT. This encodes CASSLRVDGTEAFF.

The J gene is TRBJ2-7, the V gene TRBV30; D call uncertain. Germline V gives CDR1 GTSNPN, CDR2 SVGIG (reference sequence). This CDR3 contains 11 residues. The ends were cut back, 1 base at V and 0 bases at J, with 1 base in the middle. The CDR3 loop reads CAWSDSYEQYF. CDR3 coding DNA: TGTGCCTGGAGTGACTCCTACGAGCAGTACTTC.

Concerning this clonotype: Relative to the germline gene, one junction end is altered; a read error may explain this. The chain couples TRBV2 to TRBJ2-3, with a tentative D call TRBD2 (6 bases). Germline loops: CDR1 SNHLY, CDR2 FYNNEI. The CDR3 runs to 18 residues. CDR3 DNA sequence: TGTGCCAGCAGGGAAGGGTCGAGCGGGTACATCCGCACAGATACGCAGTATTTT. As protein: CASREGSSGYIRTDTQYF.

This clonotype was seen a single time. The chain is built from TRBV7-2 and TRBJ1-2; D uncertain. Germline V gives CDR1 SGHTA, CDR2 FQGNSA. Trimming removed 1 base from V and 4 bases from J, with 13 bases in between. This CDR3 comprises 15 residues. In DNA, the CDR3 is TGTGCCAGCAGCTTAGGGCCATATGCCACCTATGGCTACACCTTC. Its translation: CASSLGPYATYGYTF. Together with reference TRBV7-2 and TRBJ1-2, the CDR3 gives the full variable domain: GAGVSQSPSNKVTEKGKDVELRCDPISGHTALYWYRQSLGQGLEFLIYFQGNSAPDKSGLPSDRFSAERTGGSVSTLTIQRTQQEDSAVYLCASSLGPYATYGYTFGSGTRLTVV.

The V and J genes are TRBV10-2 and TRBJ2-1; the match to TRBD2 covers 7 bases. Germline V CDR1 and CDR2: WSHSY, SAAADI. J lost 12 bases, V lost 10 bases, and 6 bases had no gene match. The CDR3 has 10 residues. CDR3: CATARLAQFF. For the CDR3, the DNA is TGCGCCACCGCAAGACTAGCGCAGTTCTTC.

V usage is TRBV7-9 and J usage is TRBJ2-2; D uncertain. Trimming pared 0 bases from V and 6 bases from J, leaving 5 bases between. The CDR3 consists of 13 residues. Germline assignment: CDR1 SEHNR and CDR2 FQNEAQ (reference sequence). The CDR3: CASSLALAGELFF. The CDR3 DNA reads TGTGCCAGCAGCTTAGCTCTGGCCGGGGAGCTGTTTTTT.